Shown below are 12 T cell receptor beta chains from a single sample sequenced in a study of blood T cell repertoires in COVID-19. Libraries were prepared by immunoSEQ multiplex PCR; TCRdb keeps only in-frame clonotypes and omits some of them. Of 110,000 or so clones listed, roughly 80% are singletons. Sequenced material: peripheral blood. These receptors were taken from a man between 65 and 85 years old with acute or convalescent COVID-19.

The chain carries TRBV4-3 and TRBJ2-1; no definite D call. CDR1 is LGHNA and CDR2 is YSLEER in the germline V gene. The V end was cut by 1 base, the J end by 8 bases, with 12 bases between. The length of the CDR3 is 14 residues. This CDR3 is CASSQGPPRDEQFF. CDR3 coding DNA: TGCGCCAGCAGCCAAGGCCCCCCTCGGGATGAGCAGTTCTTC.

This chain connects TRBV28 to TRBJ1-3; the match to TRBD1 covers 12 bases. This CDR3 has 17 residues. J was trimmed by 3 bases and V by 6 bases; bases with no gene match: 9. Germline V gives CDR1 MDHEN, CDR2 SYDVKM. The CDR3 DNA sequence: TGTGCCAGCAGCCCGCCGGGACAGGGGGCGGTTGGAAACACCATATATTTT. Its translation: CASSPPGQGAVGNTIYF.

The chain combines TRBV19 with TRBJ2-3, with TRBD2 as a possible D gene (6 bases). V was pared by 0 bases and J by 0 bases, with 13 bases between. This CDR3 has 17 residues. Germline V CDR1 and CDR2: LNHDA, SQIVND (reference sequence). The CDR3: CASSIDLVAESTDTQYF. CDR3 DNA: TGTGCCAGTAGTATAGACTTAGTAGCGGAAAGCACAGATACGCAGTATTTT.

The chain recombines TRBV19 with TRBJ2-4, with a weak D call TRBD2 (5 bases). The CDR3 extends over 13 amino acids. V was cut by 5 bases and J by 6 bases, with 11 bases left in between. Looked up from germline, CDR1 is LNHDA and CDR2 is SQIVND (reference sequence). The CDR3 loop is CASSSQRGNIQYF. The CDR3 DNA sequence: TGTGCCAGTAGTTCTCAACGGGGAAACATTCAGTACTTC.

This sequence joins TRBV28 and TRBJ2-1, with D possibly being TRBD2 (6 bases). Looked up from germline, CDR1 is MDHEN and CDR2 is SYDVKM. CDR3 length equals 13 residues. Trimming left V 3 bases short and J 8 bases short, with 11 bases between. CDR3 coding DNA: TGTGCCAGCAGTTTCTATACTAGCTATGAGCAGTTCTTC. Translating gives CASSFYTSYEQFF.

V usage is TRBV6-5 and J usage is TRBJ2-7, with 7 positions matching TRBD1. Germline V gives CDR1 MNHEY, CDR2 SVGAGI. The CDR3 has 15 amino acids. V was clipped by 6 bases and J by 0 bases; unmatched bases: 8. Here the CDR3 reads CASRTTGVSSYEQYF. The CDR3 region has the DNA TGTGCCAGCAGGACCACAGGGGTAAGCTCCTACGAGCAGTACTTC.

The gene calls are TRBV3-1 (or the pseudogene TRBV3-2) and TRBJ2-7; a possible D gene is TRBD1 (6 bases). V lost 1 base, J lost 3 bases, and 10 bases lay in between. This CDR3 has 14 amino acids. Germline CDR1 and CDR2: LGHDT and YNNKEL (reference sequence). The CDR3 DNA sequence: TGTGCCAGCAGCCAAGTGGGGACACGCTACGAGCAGTACTTC. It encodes CASSQVGTRYEQYF.

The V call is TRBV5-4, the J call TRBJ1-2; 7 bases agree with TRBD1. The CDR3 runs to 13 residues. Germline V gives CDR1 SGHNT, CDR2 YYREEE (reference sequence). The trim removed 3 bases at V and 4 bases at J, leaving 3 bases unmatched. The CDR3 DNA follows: TGTGCCAGCAGCTCAACAGGGGCCTATGGCTACACCTTC. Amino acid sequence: CASSSTGAYGYTF. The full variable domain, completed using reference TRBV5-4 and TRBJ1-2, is ETGVTQSPTHLIKTRGQQVTLRCSSQSGHNTVSWYQQALGQGPQFIFQYYREEENGRGNFPPRFSGLQFPNYSSELNVNALELDDSALYLCASSSTGAYGYTFGSGTRLTVV.

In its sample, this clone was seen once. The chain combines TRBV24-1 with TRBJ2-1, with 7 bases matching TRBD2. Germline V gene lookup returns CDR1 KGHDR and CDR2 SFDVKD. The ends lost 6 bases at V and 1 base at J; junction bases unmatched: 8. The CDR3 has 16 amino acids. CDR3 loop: CATSNAGERSYNEQFF. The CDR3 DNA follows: TGTGCCACCAGTAACGCGGGGGAGAGGTCCTACAATGAGCAGTTCTTC.

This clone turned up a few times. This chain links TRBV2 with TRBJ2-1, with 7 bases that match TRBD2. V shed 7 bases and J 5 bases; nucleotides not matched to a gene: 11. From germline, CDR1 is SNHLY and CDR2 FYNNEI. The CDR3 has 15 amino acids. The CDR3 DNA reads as TGTGCCAGCACCGCTGGACTGGGAGGGAACAATGAGCAGTTCTTC. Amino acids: CASTAGLGGNNEQFF.

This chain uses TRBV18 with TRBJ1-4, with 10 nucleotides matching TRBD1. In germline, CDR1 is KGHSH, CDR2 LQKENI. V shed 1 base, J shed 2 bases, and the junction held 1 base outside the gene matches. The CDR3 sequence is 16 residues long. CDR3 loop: CASSPRTGGTNEKLFF. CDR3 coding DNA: TGTGCCAGCTCACCACGGACAGGGGGGACTAATGAAAAACTGTTTTTT.

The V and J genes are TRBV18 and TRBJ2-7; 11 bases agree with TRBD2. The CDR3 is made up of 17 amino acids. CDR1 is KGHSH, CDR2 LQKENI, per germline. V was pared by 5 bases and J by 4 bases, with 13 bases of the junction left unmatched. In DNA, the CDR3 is TGTGCCAGCTCAGTAGCGGGAGGGCGGGACCTACCATACGAGCAGTACTTC. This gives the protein CASSVAGGRDLPYEQYF.